The 25 T cell receptor beta chains listed next were all sequenced from one sample in a study of T cell changes during pregnancy in multiple sclerosis. TCRdb keeps only in-frame clones here, not all; method: immunoSEQ multiplex PCR. The data hold 50,000 to 65,000 clones, with roughly 92% observed a single time. Sequenced here: peripheral blood, sampled in the first trimester of pregnancy. Every receptor here comes from a female donor with multiple sclerosis, enrolled in a pregnancy study.

The chain joins TRBV19 to TRBJ1-1; no clear D gene. The V gene's germline CDR1 is LNHDA and CDR2 SQIVND (reference sequence). V lost 2 bases to trimming and J lost 4 bases, with 14 bases between them. This CDR3 comprises 15 residues. CDR3 DNA: TGTGCCAGTAGTATATCGGGTCCAGCGGCCACTGAAGCTTTCTTT. Translated, it gives CASSISGPAATEAFF.

This chain connects TRBV6-1 to TRBJ2-3; 9 bases are a match to TRBD2. The CDR3 has 16 residues. Germline V gene lookup returns CDR1 MNHNS and CDR2 SASEGT. With V trimmed by 2 bases and J by 1 base, 4 bases remained unmatched. This CDR3 is CASSESPSGGTDTQYF. CDR3 DNA: TGTGCCAGCAGTGAATCCCCTAGCGGGGGCACAGATACGCAGTATTTT.

Only one count was recorded for this clone. The J gene is TRBJ2-7, the V gene TRBV6-5, with D possibly matching TRBD1 (6 bases). Germline CDR1 reads MNHEY; CDR2 reads SVGAGI. V was shortened by 2 bases and J by 2 bases, with 13 bases between the two germline ends. The CDR3 extends over 15 amino acids. CDR3 amino acids: CASSYIGTPTYEQYF. CDR3 DNA: TGTGCCAGCAGTTACATCGGGACACCCACCTACGAGCAGTACTTC.

The chain recombines TRBV15 with TRBJ1-4, with TRBD1 as a possible D gene (5 bases). V gave up 9 bases and J gave up 7 bases, with 15 bases separating them. This CDR3 spans 13 amino acids. Germline assignment: CDR1 LNHNV and CDR2 YYDKDF (reference sequence). The CDR3 is CATGSGRREKLFF. Here the CDR3 DNA reads TGTGCCACGGGGTCAGGGCGACGTGAAAAACTGTTTTTT.

The V call is TRBV4-1, the J call TRBJ1-1; 8 bases line up with TRBD1. The CDR3 is 15 amino acids. The V gene's germline CDR1 is MGHRA and CDR2 YSYEKL. After removal of 4 bases from V and 6 bases from J, the junction contained 10 bases not matched to a gene. CDR3 protein: CASSLGQGIVPEAFF. For the CDR3, the DNA is TGCGCCAGCAGCCTTGGACAGGGTATTGTTCCTGAAGCTTTCTTT.

The V gene is TRBV5-4, the J gene TRBJ2-5; 10 nucleotides agree with TRBD1. There are 16 residues in the CDR3. Trimming cost V 4 bases and J 4 bases; bases outside gene matches: 10. Per the germline V gene, CDR1 is SGHNT and CDR2 is YYREEE (reference sequence). CDR3 sequence reads: CASSRDRGDKGETQYF. Here the CDR3 DNA reads TGTGCCAGCAGCAGGGACAGGGGTGACAAGGGAGAGACCCAGTACTTC.

This rearrangement joins TRBV30 to TRBJ2-5; the match to TRBD1 covers 9 bases. The V segment lost 3 bases and the J segment 6 bases; nucleotides outside the gene matches: 5. Looked up from germline, CDR1 is GTSNPN and CDR2 is SVGIG (reference sequence). The CDR3 runs 13 residues. The CDR3 DNA reads TGTGCCTGGAGGGGACAGGGTAGCCAGACCCAGTACTTC. Amino acid sequence: CAWRGQGSQTQYF.

The chain has TRBV19 and TRBJ2-1; D possibly corresponds to TRBD2 (5 bases). Trimming left V 5 bases short and J 12 bases short, with 17 bases between. CDR3 length: 13 amino acids. Germline V lookup: CDR1 LNHDA, CDR2 SQIVND (reference sequence). The CDR3 here is CASSSDGVHGQFF. In DNA form, the CDR3 reads TGTGCCAGTAGTTCGGACGGGGTTCATGGGCAGTTCTTC.

The J gene is TRBJ2-2, the V gene TRBV7-9; 8 bases agree with TRBD1. CDR3 length equals 15 residues. CDR1 SEHNR and CDR2 FQNEAQ come from the germline V gene (reference sequence). With 2 bases clipped from V and 4 bases from J, the junction kept 3 bases outside the gene matches. This chain's CDR3 is CASSLWTGSTGELFF. The DNA of the CDR3 is TGTGCCAGCAGCTTATGGACAGGGAGCACCGGGGAGCTGTTTTTT. Full variable domain (remainder filled in from reference TRBV7-9 and TRBJ2-2): DTGVSQNPRHKITKRGQNVTFRCDPISEHNRLYWYRQTLGQGPEFLTYFQNEAQLEKSRLLSDRFSAERPKGSFSTLEIQRTEQGDSAMYLCASSLWTGSTGELFFGEGSRLTVL.

This chain joins TRBV19 and TRBJ1-2; TRBD1 aligns across 7 bases. Germline V lookup: CDR1 LNHDA, CDR2 SQIVND (reference sequence). The CDR3 contains 17 residues. The trim removed 6 bases at V and 8 bases at J, leaving 21 bases unmatched. CDR3 in amino acids: CASSPGGRRSPFVGYTF. CDR3 DNA sequence: TGTGCCAGTAGCCCAGGGGGACGGCGGTCTCCCTTTGTAGGCTACACCTTC.

The V and J genes are TRBV4-3 and TRBJ1-2, with no clear D. Germline V gene sequence: CDR1 LGHNA, CDR2 YSLEER. Between the trimmed V and J ends, which lost 0 bases and 8 bases, there was a span of 16 bases. This CDR3 has 15 amino acids. Here the CDR3 reads CASSQDSSSVGGYTF. CDR3 nucleotides: TGCGCCAGCAGCCAAGATAGCTCCTCGGTTGGAGGCTACACCTTC.

J is TRBJ2-2 and V is TRBV9, with a tentative D call TRBD1 (5 bases). This CDR3 has 16 amino acids. The V gene lost 4 bases and the J gene lost 3 bases, with 16 bases spanning the gap. Germline CDR1 and CDR2: SGDLS and YYNGEE. The DNA of the CDR3 is TGTGCCAGCAGCCCAAGACAGTTCCCTTACACCGGGGAGCTGTTTTTT. Protein: CASSPRQFPYTGELFF. Complete variable domain (other parts from reference TRBV9 and TRBJ2-2): DSGVTQTPKHLITATGQRVTLRCSPRSGDLSVYWYQQSLDQGLQFLIQYYNGEERAKGNILERFSAQQFPDLHSELNLSSLELGDSALYFCASSPRQFPYTGELFFGEGSRLTVL.

The chain carries TRBV6-4 and TRBJ1-5, with D hard to call. The V and J ends lost 6 bases and 7 bases respectively, with 7 bases between them. Germline V gene sequence: CDR1 MRHNA, CDR2 SNTAGT. This CDR3 region has 11 residues. The CDR3 nucleotides read TGTGCCAGCAGGAGGGCGCAGCCCCAGCATTTT. Translating gives CASRRAQPQHF.

The CDR3 coding sequence is TGTGCCAGCAGTCAACAAAGGGGCCTATCCTACGAGCAGTACTTC. It yields the protein CASSQQRGLSYEQYF. The chain recombines TRBV6-1 with TRBJ2-7; D possibly corresponds to TRBD1 (5 bases). Germline CDR1 and CDR2: MNHNS and SASEGT. The CDR3 loop spans 15 amino acids. Trimming took off 5 bases at V and 1 base at J, with 15 bases between the two ends.

The rearrangement joins TRBV7-2 to TRBJ2-2; 8 positions agree with TRBD2. The CDR3 consists of 17 residues. Germline CDR1 reads SGHTA; CDR2 reads FQGNSA. V shed 3 bases, J shed 5 bases, and the junction held 11 bases outside the gene matches. The chain's CDR3 is CASSFFSGGRGTGELFF. DNA of the CDR3: TGTGCCAGCAGCTTCTTTTCGGGGGGGCGAGGGACCGGGGAGCTGTTTTTT.

The genes are TRBV10-3 and TRBJ1-2, with TRBD1 matching over 9 bases. In germline, CDR1 is ENHRY, CDR2 SYGVKD. The CDR3 contains 14 residues. Trimming took 0 bases from V and 9 from J; bases not matched to a gene: 5. CDR3 sequence: CAISESGTGNRYTF. Written as DNA, the CDR3 is TGTGCCATCAGTGAGTCCGGGACAGGGAATCGCTACACCTTC.

This clone showed up just once. The chain joins TRBV4-3 to TRBJ1-2, with a weak D call TRBD1 (5 bases). Trimming took off 0 bases at V and 3 bases at J, with 17 bases between the two ends. The CDR3 runs to 17 residues. Germline assignment: CDR1 LGHNA and CDR2 YSLEER. The CDR3 loop is CASSQDIIGVRDYGYTF. The CDR3 DNA reads TGCGCCAGCAGCCAAGATATTATAGGGGTACGAGACTATGGCTACACCTTC.

This rearrangement joins TRBV7-9 to TRBJ1-2; D ambiguous. Between the trimmed V and J ends, which lost 4 bases and 5 bases, there was a span of 8 bases. The length of the CDR3 is 12 residues. Germline V gives CDR1 SEHNR, CDR2 FQNEAQ (reference sequence). CDR3 DNA: TGTGCCAGCAGCTCGAGTCTATATGGCTACACCTTC. Protein product: CASSSSLYGYTF.

The V gene is TRBV5-6, the J gene TRBJ2-3; 12 bases align to TRBD2. Germline V lookup: CDR1 SGHDT, CDR2 YYEEEE. Germline trimming cut 0 bases from V and 1 base from J; bases unmatched to any gene: 0. The CDR3 runs to 16 residues. The CDR3 region has the DNA TGTGCCAGCAGCTTGGGACTAGCGGGGGGCACAGATACGCAGTATTTT. It encodes CASSLGLAGGTDTQYF.

The rearrangement uses TRBV5-8 and TRBJ1-2; D may be TRBD1 (6 bases). This CDR3 spans 14 amino acids. Germline CDR1 reads SGHTS; CDR2 reads YDEGEE. Trimming took off 1 base at V and 2 bases at J, with 9 bases between the two ends. The chain's CDR3 is CASSLPTGNYGYTF. CDR3 nucleotides: TGTGCCAGCAGCTTGCCAACAGGGAACTATGGCTACACCTTC.

The chain combines TRBV10-1 with TRBJ1-2; TRBD1 is a possible D gene (6 bases). V lost 4 bases to trimming and J lost 6 bases, with 18 bases between them. Germline V CDR1 and CDR2: WNHNN, SYGVQD (reference sequence). CDR3 length: 15 amino acids. The CDR3 spells CASSVFEMGANGYTF. The CDR3 DNA is TGCGCCAGCAGTGTCTTTGAAATGGGGGCGAATGGCTACACCTTC.

As for this clone: The junction differs from germline at one of its ends, possibly a read error. The chain couples TRBV27 to TRBJ1-4; D may be TRBD1 (5 bases). The CDR3 covers 17 residues. The germline V gene has CDR1 MNHEY and CDR2 SMNVEV (reference sequence). The CDR3 bases are TGTGCCAACAGTCAAAGGGGAAGATTTGCAACTAATGAAAAACTGTTTTTT. Translating gives CANSQRGRFATNEKLFF.

The rearrangement uses TRBV7-2 and TRBJ2-2; D is perhaps TRBD1 (5 bases). Trimming stripped 2 bases from V and 6 bases from J, with 10 bases between. The CDR3 consists of 14 residues. Germline loops: CDR1 SGHTA, CDR2 FQGNSA. The CDR3 loop reads CASSLRTFPGELFF. CDR3 DNA: TGTGCCAGCAGCTTAAGGACATTCCCCGGGGAGCTGTTTTTT.

V is TRBV2 and J is TRBJ2-3; 9 bases map to TRBD2. The CDR3 contains 15 residues. CDR1 is SNHLY and CDR2 is FYNNEI in the germline V gene. Losses at the gene ends were 7 bases for V and 5 bases for J; bases not matched to a gene: 10. The CDR3 DNA follows: TGTGCCAGCACAAGTTCCGGACTAGCGATAGATACGCAGTATTTT. Translated, it gives CASTSSGLAIDTQYF.

Here the CDR3 reads CASSYRGFSYEQYF. The CDR3 nucleotides read TGTGCCAGCAGTTACCGGGGGTTTTCCTACGAGCAGTACTTC. The gene calls are TRBV6-5 and TRBJ2-7, with D possibly being TRBD2 (6 bases). Germline CDR1 is MNHEY and CDR2 is SVGAGI. V was trimmed by 2 bases and J by 1 base, leaving 9 bases between them. The CDR3 loop spans 14 amino acids.